This T cell receptor (beta chain) was observed in a study of blood T cell repertoires in COVID-19. Study-level background: The analysed material was cDNA or gDNA that came from T cells, B-cell-depleted T cells, or PBMCs.

In the original workflow: Estimated nucleated cell counts came from reference gene primer amplification. Profiling relied on immunoSEQ multiplex PCR, and the TCRdb table lists in-frame clones only, not all of them. That table is the source of V, J and clone size, and D and trimming were worked out from the DNA. The sample has about 110,000 clones, over 60% seen once. The Seattle site enrolled patients during active infection and followed them longitudinally. This CDR3 comprises 14 residues. Trimming at V came to 4 bases and at J to 4 bases, leaving 3 bases not matched to a gene. CDR1 MNHEY and CDR2 SMNVEV come from the germline V gene (reference sequence).

The rearrangement links TRBV27 to TRBJ1-2; TRBD1 matches at 10 bases. Sequencing was carried out using peripheral blood. This receptor was identified in a man at least 80 years old with COVID-19, enrolled during active disease. Here the CDR3 DNA reads TGTGCCAGCAGTTCCGGGACAGGGGTCTATGGCTACACCTTC. Translating gives CASSSGTGVYGYTF.